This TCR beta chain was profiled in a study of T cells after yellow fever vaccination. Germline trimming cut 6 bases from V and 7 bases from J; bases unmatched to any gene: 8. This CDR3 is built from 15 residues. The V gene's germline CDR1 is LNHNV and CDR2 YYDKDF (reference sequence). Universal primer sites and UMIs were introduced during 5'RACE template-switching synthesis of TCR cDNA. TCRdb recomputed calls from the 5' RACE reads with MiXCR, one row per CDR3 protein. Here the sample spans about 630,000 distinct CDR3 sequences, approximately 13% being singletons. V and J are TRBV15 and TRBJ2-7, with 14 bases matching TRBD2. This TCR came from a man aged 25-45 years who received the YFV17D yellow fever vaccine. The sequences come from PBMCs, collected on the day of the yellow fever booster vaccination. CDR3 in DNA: TGTGCCACCAGAAAGCCGGGACTAGCGGGAGATGAGCAGTACTTC. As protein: CATRKPGLAGDEQYF.